The 7 T cell receptor beta chains given below trace back to one sample, sequenced in a study of sequential checkpoint blockade in melanoma. The treatment denotes: randomized to nivolumab then ipilimumab (arm A) or the reverse (arm B). Here immunoSEQ multiplex PCR was the method, and the copy in TCRdb shows in-frame clones only, minus some. Of 10,000 to 15,000 clones listed, about a quarter are singletons. Sequenced material: tumor tissue (inferred from file names), taken from a patient given nivolumab and ipilimumab in sequence. Receptor source: a human donor with melanoma.

The chain is built from TRBV18 and TRBJ2-7; D could derive from TRBD1 or TRBD2 (5 bases each). Germline V gene lookup returns CDR1 KGHSH and CDR2 LQKENI. The CDR3 has 16 residues. The V end was cut by 4 bases, the J end by 5 bases, with 21 bases between. This CDR3 is CASSLSGARGSNEQYF. As DNA, the CDR3 is TGTGCCAGCTCACTTTCCGGGGCAAGAGGTTCCAACGAGCAGTACTTC.

The chain joins TRBV25-1 to TRBJ1-1; D not certain. CDR1 MGHDK and CDR2 SYGVNS come from the germline V gene. This CDR3 has 13 residues. Between the trimmed V and J ends, which lost 3 bases and 3 bases, there was a span of 8 bases. CDR3 loop: CASSDGSDTEAFF. CDR3 DNA sequence: TGTGCCAGCAGTGACGGTTCGGACACTGAAGCTTTCTTT.

In this sample, this clone is medium-sized. The V gene is TRBV6-8, the J gene TRBJ1-6; D might be TRBD1 (6 bases). CDR3 length: 15 amino acids. The germline gives CDR1 MNHGY, CDR2 SAAAGT. The germline V and J ends were trimmed by 7 bases and 7 bases, with 17 bases remaining between them. CDR3 sequence (DNA): TGTGCCAGCACCCCACGGGGGCTGGGGAATTCACCCCTCCACTTT. This translates into CASTPRGLGNSPLHF.

V gene TRBV19 combines with J gene TRBJ1-1; D is unresolved. This CDR3 comprises 13 residues. Per the germline V gene, CDR1 is LNHDA and CDR2 is SQIVND (reference sequence). Trimming took off 2 bases at V and 1 base at J, with 5 bases between the two ends. The CDR3 nucleotides read TGTGCCAGTAGTATAAGTCAGAACACTGAAGCTTTCTTT. Its protein product is CASSISQNTEAFF.

In this sample, this clone turned up a few times. V usage is TRBV6-8 and J usage is TRBJ1-3, with 7 bases identical to TRBD1. From germline, CDR1 is MNHGY and CDR2 SAAAGT. The CDR3 spans 15 residues. Trimming at V came to 10 bases and at J to 0 bases, leaving 9 bases not matched to a gene. The CDR3 loop is CAMVTGPNSGNTIYF. The CDR3 bases are TGTGCCATGGTGACAGGGCCAAACTCTGGAAACACCATATATTTT.

This clone was seen ten or more times. J is TRBJ2-1 and V is TRBV11-3; a possible D gene is TRBD1 (6 bases). From germline, CDR1 is SGHNT and CDR2 YENEEA. The germline V and J ends were trimmed by 5 bases and 9 bases, with 17 bases remaining between them. The CDR3 is made up of 14 amino acids. The DNA for the CDR3 is TGTGCCAGCAGCCACAGGGAGTTGGCAATTGAGCAGTTCTTC. Translation gives CASSHRELAIEQFF. Full variable domain (remainder filled in from reference TRBV11-3 and TRBJ2-1): EAGVVQSPRYKIIEKKQPVAFWCNPISGHNTLYWYLQNLGQGPELLIRYENEEAVDDSQLPKDRFSAERLKGVDSTLKIQPAELGDSAVYLCASSHRELAIEQFFGPGTRLTVL.

This clone turned up a few times. Mismatch with germline at one junction end may stem from a read error. The chain has TRBV4-1 and TRBJ2-6; possible D gene TRBD2, 5 bases. Germline values: CDR1 MGHRA, CDR2 YSYEKL. CDR3 length: 17 amino acids. The CDR3, as DNA: TGCACCAGCAGCCAAGATAGGGCGACTACTGGGGCCAACGTCCTGACTTTC. Translating gives CTSSQDRATTGANVLTF.